The 3 T cell receptor beta chains listed next were all sequenced from one sample in a study of T-cell reconstitution after alpha-beta-depleted transplantation in children. A library of TCRbeta sequences, prepared with unique molecular identifiers, was generated. MiXCR was run by TCRdb on the PCR reads, yielding one entry per CDR3 protein. Found here are approximately 270,000 distinct CDR3 sequences, 20% to 30% of them singletons; the top ten hold 4% to 6%. Sequencing was performed on PBMCs, mostly from graft donor cells, taken 360 days after TCRalphabeta/CD19-depleted stem cell transplant. The origin of the receptors is a female patient aged 2 to 10 who had a stem cell transplant for congenital amegakaryocytic thrombocytopenia, so the T cells may come from the graft donor.

This clonotype was found a few times. The chain is built from TRBV5-1 and TRBJ2-1; unclear D gene. Germline CDR1 reads SGHRS; CDR2 reads YFSETQ. Trimming left V 0 bases short and J 0 bases short, with 13 bases between. CDR3 length: 17 residues. In DNA form, the CDR3 reads TGCGCCAGCAGCTTGGAACGCTTGTCGCTCTCCTACAATGAGCAGTTCTTC. Translation gives CASSLERLSLSYNEQFF.

A few counts support this clonotype. V usage is TRBV20-1 and J usage is TRBJ2-3; 14 positions agree with TRBD2. From germline, CDR1 is DFQATT and CDR2 SNEGSKA (reference sequence). V trimming: 7 bases; J trimming: 6 bases; junction bases outside the gene matches: 12. The CDR3 has 16 residues. The CDR3 sequence is CSGQPTSGRAADTQYF. DNA of the CDR3: TGCAGTGGACAACCGACTAGCGGGAGGGCCGCGGATACGCAGTATTTT.

V and J are TRBV7-2 and TRBJ2-1; D may be TRBD1 (5 bases). In germline, CDR1 is SGHTA, CDR2 FQGNSA. Trimming removed 1 base at V and 7 bases at J, with 8 bases between. The CDR3 covers 13 residues. In DNA, the CDR3 is TGTGCCAGCAGCTTAGAGGGGCAGAATGAGCAGTTCTTC. Translated: CASSLEGQNEQFF. The complete variable domain, with remaining parts taken from reference TRBV7-2 and TRBJ2-1, reads GAGVSQSPSNKVTEKGKDVELRCDPISGHTALYWYRQSLGQGLEFLIYFQGNSAPDKSGLPSDRFSAERTGGSVSTLTIQRTQQEDSAVYLCASSLEGQNEQFFGPGTRLTVL.